This T cell receptor beta chain came from a study of T cell repertoires in cytomegalovirus infection. TCRdb used MiXCR to reprocess the reads, holding one entry per CDR3 protein. The sample shows around 100,000 distinct CDR3 sequences, around 10% of them seen only once. The CDR3 extends over 10 amino acids. Trimming cost V 1 base and J 14 bases, with 7 bases left between them. CDR1 is KGHDR and CDR2 is SFDVKD in the germline V gene. Many counts were recorded for this clonotype. Its antigen remains unknown. This clonotype originated in a human donor in good health (CMV status not recorded). Some clones in this sample may be carry-over from other donors' samples. The chain employs TRBV24-1 and TRBJ1-1; D call uncertain. Sequencing was carried out using PBMCs, sequenced either directly or after in vitro stimulation (not recorded which). CDR3 in amino acids: CATSDLLGFF. CDR3 DNA sequence: TGTGCCACCAGTGATTTACTGGGGTTCTTT.